These T cell receptor beta chains were read from a single sample in a study of graft-versus-host responses after intestinal transplantation. No antigen is known for these receptors. Here immunoSEQ multiplex PCR was the method, and the copy in TCRdb shows in-frame clones only, minus some. The table lists approximately 85,000 clones, 85% to 95% of them singletons, with around 7.6% in the top ten. Sequenced here: unstimulated CD8+ T cells sorted from spleen or lymph node cells, sampled before transplant. The receptors stem from a human donor who was the organ donor for an intestinal transplant. CDR3s include the opening cysteine and the closing phenylalanine or tryptophan. D genes are given only for firm matches. Only some rows state a clone size, as once, few, many or a class for expanded clones.

v_gene,abundance,j_gene,d_gene,CDR3aa,CDR3nt
TRBV5-1,NA,TRBJ2-5,NA,CASSLEAGLQETQYF,TGCGCCAGCAGCTTGGAGGCAGGGCTTCAAGAGACCCAGTACTTC
TRBV14,NA,TRBJ2-2,TRBD2,CASSQLAGTGELFF,TGTGCCAGCAGCCAGCTAGCGGGGACCGGGGAGCTGTTTTTT
TRBV5-1,NA,TRBJ2-2,NA,CASKTATGNTGELFF,TGCGCCAGCAAGACCGCGACAGGAAACACCGGGGAGCTGTTTTTT
TRBV5-6,NA,TRBJ2-7,TRBD1,CASSPGQGIYEQYF,TGTGCCAGCAGCCCGGGACAGGGGATCTACGAGCAGTACTTC
TRBV29-1,NA,TRBJ1-1,NA,CSGTVGQNTEAFF,TGCAGCGGGACCGTCGGTCAGAACACTGAAGCTTTCTTT
TRBV5-8,NA,TRBJ2-5,NA,CASSFPIGGTQYF,TGTGCCAGCAGCTTCCCAATTGGGGGGACCCAGTACTTC
TRBV13,NA,TRBJ2-5,TRBD1,CASSSRAGGWETQYF,TGTGCCAGCAGCTCCAGGGCAGGGGGTTGGGAGACCCAGTACTTC
TRBV2,NA,TRBJ2-3,NA,CASSPEPDTQYF,TGTGCCAGCAGCCCCGAACCAGATACGCAGTATTTT
TRBV10-1,few,TRBJ2-1,NA,CASSETAYSYNEQFF,TGCGCCAGCAGTGAGACAGCTTACTCCTACAATGAGCAGTTCTTC
TRBV19,NA,TRBJ2-7,NA,CASSIVVFTYEQYF,TGTGCCAGTAGTATAGTTGTTTTTACCTACGAGCAGTACTTC
TRBV4-1,NA,TRBJ1-1,TRBD1,CASSQDGGTVNTEAFF,TGCGCCAGCAGCCAAGATGGCGGGACAGTGAACACTGAAGCTTTCTTT
TRBV7-9,NA,TRBJ1-1,NA,CASSLVPGPEAFF,TGTGCCAGCAGCTTAGTCCCGGGGCCGGAAGCTTTCTTT
TRBV13,NA,TRBJ1-1,NA,CASSNQSPNTEAFF,TGTGCCAGCAGCAACCAATCTCCGAACACTGAAGCTTTCTTT
TRBV19,NA,TRBJ2-7,NA,CASGDYPNYEQYF,TGTGCCAGTGGCGACTACCCCAACTACGAGCAGTACTTC
TRBV7-3,NA,TRBJ1-1,NA,CASNLKSQRGEAFF,TGTGCCAGCAACCTCAAATCACAGAGGGGTGAAGCTTTCTTT
TRBV30,NA,TRBJ2-7,NA,CAWSVPGSHYEQYF,TGTGCCTGGAGTGTTCCCGGGAGCCACTACGAGCAGTACTTC
TRBV5-6,NA,TRBJ2-7,TRBD1,CASSWGQSEQYF,TGTGCCAGCAGCTGGGGACAGTCCGAGCAGTACTTC
TRBV13,NA,TRBJ1-2,TRBD1,CASSLGDIIDRGRGYTF,TGTGCCAGCAGCTTAGGGGACATAATTGACAGGGGAAGAGGCTACACCTTC
TRBV10-3,NA,TRBJ1-2,NA,CAISGGENYGYTF,TGTGCCATCAGCGGGGGAGAAAACTATGGCTACACCTTC
TRBV6-1,NA,TRBJ1-4,NA,CASSDLRQPTNEKLFF,TGTGCCAGCAGTGACCTTCGACAGCCAACTAATGAAAAACTGTTTTTT
TRBV10-2,NA,TRBJ2-1,TRBD2,CATSPGLPGHEQFF,TGCGCCACCTCCCCGGGACTACCAGGTCATGAGCAGTTCTTC
TRBV5-5,NA,TRBJ2-6,NA,CASSSPWSGANVLTF,TGTGCCAGCAGCTCCCCATGGTCCGGGGCCAACGTCCTGACTTTC
TRBV4-1,once,TRBJ1-1,TRBD1,CASSQGTGGSSFF,TGCGCCAGCAGCCAAGGGACAGGGGGGTCGTCTTTCTTT
TRBV27,NA,TRBJ1-6,NA,CASSGLSSYNSPLHF,TGTGCCAGCAGTGGCCTGAGCTCCTATAATTCACCCCTCCACTTT
TRBV30,NA,TRBJ1-1,NA,CAWSVSLSAGAFF,TGTGCCTGGAGTGTATCGTTGTCGGCTGGGGCTTTCTTT
TRBV5-4,NA,TRBJ1-1,TRBD1,CASSSDRGINTEAFF,TGTGCCAGCAGCTCGGACAGGGGGATAAACACTGAAGCTTTCTTT
TRBV18,NA,TRBJ1-1,NA,CASSHRRRNTEAFF,TGTGCCAGCTCTCACAGGCGAAGGAACACTGAAGCTTTCTTT
TRBV4-1,NA,TRBJ2-3,TRBD1,CASSQDAGDRGTDTQYF,TGCGCCAGCAGCCAAGATGCCGGGGACAGGGGAACAGATACGCAGTATTTT